This TCR beta chain was found in a study of blood T cell repertoires in COVID-19. This table comes from immunoSEQ multiplex PCR, and its TCRdb copy is limited to in-frame clones, with some not included. The sample lists 200,000 to 250,000 clones, just under 90% occurring once. The CDR3 loop spans 13 amino acids. This clone was found many times. The sequencing sample was made of peripheral blood. J is TRBJ2-7 and V is TRBV21-1; the D call of TRBD2 is as the table states it, not checked on the DNA. TRBV21-1 is labeled a pseudogene. This receptor was obtained from a man younger than 40 with COVID-19, enrolled during active disease. CDR3 in amino acids: CASSRGGVKEQYF. In DNA form, the CDR3 reads TGTGCCAGCAGCAGAGGGGGGGTTAAGGAGCAGTACTTC.